This T cell receptor beta chain is from a study of cytomegalovirus exposure and HLA in healthy donors. The PCR used 60 Vbeta and 13 Jbeta primers. Method: immunoSEQ multiplex PCR; TCRdb's copy keeps in-frame clones and lacks some. The sample holds 150,000 or so clones. Concerning this clone: The antigen is unknown.

V was pared by 0 bases and J by 4 bases, with 10 bases between. Germline assignment: CDR1 MGHRA and CDR2 YSYEKL. The CDR3 sequence is 15 residues long. Study-wide results and caveats: Using a false discovery rate of 0.05, a later analysis showed that about 16,000 TCR beta sequences were associated with HLA alleles. Listed as cytomegalovirus-associated were approximately 160 TCR beta chains. Across donors, presence/absence analyses took sequencing depth to be roughly uniform. When a later analysis compared HLA-associated TCR beta chains with equally common others, the HLA-associated chains turned out to be more clonally expanded and to have lower generation probabilities.

This chain links TRBV4-1 with TRBJ1-5; D is unclear. Sequencing was performed on PBMCs. The TCR sequence derives from a woman in her fifties or sixties in good health and CMV-seronegative. The CDR3 here is CASSQDGRGNQPQHF. The CDR3 DNA is TGCGCCAGCAGCCAAGATGGGCGTGGAAATCAGCCCCAGCATTTT.